A selection of T cell receptor beta chains follows, all from one sample in a study of blood T cells in healthy people across ages. TCRdb fed the 5' RACE reads into MiXCR, producing one record per CDR3 protein. The sample lists hundreds of thousands of distinct CDR3 sequences, roughly 44% occurring once. The sample comprised blood. Receptor source: a man in his 60s in good health. The CDR3 runs from the conserved cysteine through the conserved F or W. A D gene is named only where the DNA matches it firmly. Size tells how often a clone was seen (once, few, many) or the class of an expanded clone, and some rows leave it out.

cdr3_nt,cdr3_aa,j_call,clone_size,d_call,v_call
TGTGCCAGCAGCCAAGATGCGGGGGACAATTCACCCCTCCACTTT,CASSQDAGDNSPLHF,TRBJ1-6,.,.,TRBV3-1
TGTGCCAGCAGTTCCATGACGATCAATGAAAAACTGTTTTTT,CASSSMTINEKLFF,TRBJ1-4,.,.,TRBV7-9
TGTGCCAGCAGCCAAGGGGTCTTGAACACTGAAGCTTTCTTT,CASSQGVLNTEAFF,TRBJ1-1,.,.,TRBV3-1
TGCGCCAGCAGCCTCACTAGACAGGGTGGGTACAATGAGCAGTTCTTC,CASSLTRQGGYNEQFF,TRBJ2-1,.,TRBD1,TRBV4-3
TGTGCCAGCAGCTTAGGACAGGGGTTTGAAAAACTGTTTTTT,CASSLGQGFEKLFF,TRBJ1-4,.,TRBD1,TRBV7-9
TGCAGTGCTAGAGATAACCGCGGGTGGGACACTGAAGCTTTCTTT,CSARDNRGWDTEAFF,TRBJ1-1,.,.,TRBV20-1
TGTGCCAGCAGTGACCAGACTAGCGGGGGGGCAGGGACGCAGTATTTT,CASSDQTSGGAGTQYF,TRBJ2-3,many,TRBD2,TRBV25-1
TGTGCCAGCAGACGGGTCCTTCTCCCCACAGATACGCAGTATTTT,CASRRVLLPTDTQYF,TRBJ2-3,few,.,TRBV12-3/TRBV12-4
TGTGCCAGCAGTGCGCCCGTGGGGGGAGGGGGTGAAAAACTGTTTTTT,CASSAPVGGGGEKLFF,TRBJ1-4,.,.,TRBV6-1
TGTGCCTGGAATAGACCAGGGACAAACTATGGCTACACCTTC,CAWNRPGTNYGYTF,TRBJ1-2,few,.,TRBV30
TGTGCCAGCTCGGGGGGACTAGCAACCTACGAGCAGTACTTC,CASSGGLATYEQYF,TRBJ2-7,few,TRBD2,TRBV18
TGTGCCAGCAGCTTAGAAGGCAGGATCAATCAGCCCCAGCATTTT,CASSLEGRINQPQHF,TRBJ1-5,once,.,TRBV7-2
TGTGCCATCAGTGAACAGGTCAATCCCTACGAGCAGTACTTC,CAISEQVNPYEQYF,TRBJ2-7,many,.,TRBV10-3
TGCGCCAGCAGCCGAGAGTATGGCGGGGGGACAGATACGCAGTATTTT,CASSREYGGGTDTQYF,TRBJ2-3,many,TRBD2,TRBV4-3
TGTGCCAGCAGACCGGACAGCGGGAGCACAGATACGCAGTATTTT,CASRPDSGSTDTQYF,TRBJ2-3,few,.,TRBV7-2
TGTGCCAGCAGCCCCCGGGGACTCAACGTCGATGAGCAGTTCTTC,CASSPRGLNVDEQFF,TRBJ2-1,.,.,TRBV7-2
TGTGCCAGCAGCTCACAGGGCCCTAATCAGCCCCAGCATTTT,CASSSQGPNQPQHF,TRBJ1-5,.,.,TRBV5-4
TGCGCCAGCAGCCAAGATCAAGCAGGGAACACCGGGGAGCTGTTTTTT,CASSQDQAGNTGELFF,TRBJ2-2,few,.,TRBV4-3
TGTGCCAGCAGCGGAGGGACAGGGGCTGTGGGTGGCTACACCTTC,CASSGGTGAVGGYTF,TRBJ1-2,few,TRBD1,TRBV7-9
TGCAGCGTCGTAATGGGTTCCACCGGGGAGCTGTTTTTT,CSVVMGSTGELFF,TRBJ2-2,.,.,TRBV29-1
TGTGCCAGCAGTCCGCCCCGAGAGACCCAGTACTTC,CASSPPRETQYF,TRBJ2-5,many,.,TRBV7-2
TGCGCCAGCAGCTTGGAGGGACAGACAAGCTCCTACAATGAGCAGTACTTC,CASSLEGQTSSYNEQYF,TRBJ2-7,.,TRBD1,TRBV5-1
TGCAGTGTGTGGGGACAGACCTACGAGCAGTACTTC,CSVWGQTYEQYF,TRBJ2-7,.,TRBD1,TRBV20-1
TGCAGTGCTAGATTAGGGACGGCGGGGGATACGCAGTATTTT,CSARLGTAGDTQYF,TRBJ2-3,.,.,TRBV20-1
TGTGCCAGCAGCTTAGTCGGGCCGCAGGGCTACACCTTC,CASSLVGPQGYTF,TRBJ1-2,.,.,TRBV7-9
TGTGCCAGCAGGACTAGCCTTCGGGAGACCCAGTACTTC,CASRTSLRETQYF,TRBJ2-5,.,TRBD2,TRBV6-2/TRBV6-3
TGCAGTGCTAGCGGAACGACTGCCTGGAACACCGGGGAGCTGTTTTTT,CSASGTTAWNTGELFF,TRBJ2-2,.,.,TRBV20-1
TGTGCCAGCAGCTTAGAGGGGGGGGCGAGAGAGCAGTACTTC,CASSLEGGAREQYF,TRBJ2-7,.,.,TRBV5-5
TGTGCCAGCAGCCCTTTTAGGGGGGTCAGCACAGATACGCAGTATTTT,CASSPFRGVSTDTQYF,TRBJ2-3,many,.,TRBV9
TGCAGCGCGGGTCGTCACAGTACTGAGCAGTACTTC,CSAGRHSTEQYF,TRBJ2-7,.,.,TRBV29-1
TGTGCCGGCAATCCCCAGGGTATGAATGAGCAGTTCTTC,CAGNPQGMNEQFF,TRBJ2-1,.,.,TRBV12-3/TRBV12-4
TGTGCCAGCAGCCCGACTAGCGGGGACTCCTACGAGCAGTACTTC,CASSPTSGDSYEQYF,TRBJ2-7,.,TRBD2,TRBV7-2
TGTGCCAGCAGTTTAGCGGGGAGCACCTATGAGCAGTTCTTC,CASSLAGSTYEQFF,TRBJ2-1,few,TRBD2,TRBV6-2/TRBV6-3
TGCGCCAGCAGTGAGTCCAGGGGGCTAGCGGGGGTCCCAGATACGCAGTATTTT,CASSESRGLAGVPDTQYF,TRBJ2-3,few,TRBD2,TRBV10-2
TGTGCCAGCAGCTTAGGAGGGGCTAGCGGGGGGCAGTACTTC,CASSLGGASGGQYF,TRBJ2-7,.,TRBD2,TRBV7-9
TGCAGTGCTGTCCGGGACAACCAAGAGACCCAGTACTTC,CSAVRDNQETQYF,TRBJ2-5,few,.,TRBV20-1
TGCGCCAGCAGCTTGGTCGACAGGGCCCGAGGAGAGACCCAGTACTTC,CASSLVDRARGETQYF,TRBJ2-5,.,TRBD1,TRBV5-1
TGCGCCAGCAGCCATGAACCGGGACTAGCGGGGGAGGAGCAGTTCTTC,CASSHEPGLAGEEQFF,TRBJ2-1,many,TRBD2,TRBV4-1
TGTGCCAGCCATCCCCCAGGACTGCCTCAGACAGATACGCAGTATTTT,CASHPPGLPQTDTQYF,TRBJ2-3,few,.,TRBV7-2
TGTGCCAGCAGCCGTGCTACCGGGGAGCTGTTTTTT,CASSRATGELFF,TRBJ2-2,.,.,TRBV11-2
TGCGCCGGCAGCCAAGATCGGGCAGGCCAAGAGACCCAGTACTTC,CAGSQDRAGQETQYF,TRBJ2-5,.,.,TRBV4-3
TGTGCCAGCAGTTACTCGGAACGGACAGGAAATCGGTACGAGCAGTACTTC,CASSYSERTGNRYEQYF,TRBJ2-7,.,TRBD1,TRBV6-2/TRBV6-3
TGTGCCAGCAGCCCGGACCTCTACGAGCAGTACTTC,CASSPDLYEQYF,TRBJ2-7,few,.,TRBV7-2
TGTGCCAGCAGTTACCGGGATCACACAGATACGCAGTATTTT,CASSYRDHTDTQYF,TRBJ2-3,.,.,TRBV6-2/TRBV6-3
TGTGCCAGCAGGCCGGAACAGGGGGTACCGAACATTCAGTACTTC,CASRPEQGVPNIQYF,TRBJ2-4,.,TRBD1,TRBV6-6
TGTGCCGCCAGCAGGCAGGGACAGGCCGTTTACAATGAGCAGTTCTTC,CAASRQGQAVYNEQFF,TRBJ2-1,.,TRBD1,TRBV15
TGTGCCAGCAGCCAGTTACCGGGACAGGGAATCTACAATGAGCAGTTCTTC,CASSQLPGQGIYNEQFF,TRBJ2-1,few,TRBD1,TRBV7-9
TGTGCCAGCAGCTTAGCTGGGGGCAGGGGTTTTACCTACGAGCAGTACTTC,CASSLAGGRGFTYEQYF,TRBJ2-7,few,.,TRBV7-2
TGTGCCAGCAGCCGCGCGGGGAGACAAGAGACCCAGTACTTC,CASSRAGRQETQYF,TRBJ2-5,.,.,TRBV7-2
TGTGCCAGCAGCTTAGGGGGGACAGGGACCTATGGCTACACCTTC,CASSLGGTGTYGYTF,TRBJ1-2,.,TRBD1,TRBV7-6
TGTGCCAGCGCCGCAGGGGGATCCTTATACAATGAGCAGTTCTTC,CASAAGGSLYNEQFF,TRBJ2-1,.,TRBD1,TRBV6-5
TGTGCCAGCAGCCAACAGGGGGAGGTGTTCTTC,CASSQQGEVFF,TRBJ2-1,.,TRBD1,TRBV12-3/TRBV12-4
TGCGCCAGCAGCCAAGATGATGAGGTCGACGAGCAGTACTTC,CASSQDDEVDEQYF,TRBJ2-7,.,.,TRBV4-3
TGTGCCAGCAACCCCCAAACCAGGGGAGGAGGGCAGTTCTTC,CASNPQTRGGGQFF,TRBJ2-1,.,.,TRBV7-2
TGCGCCAGCAGCTTAGGGGAATTCACAGATACGCAGTATTTT,CASSLGEFTDTQYF,TRBJ2-3,.,.,TRBV5-1